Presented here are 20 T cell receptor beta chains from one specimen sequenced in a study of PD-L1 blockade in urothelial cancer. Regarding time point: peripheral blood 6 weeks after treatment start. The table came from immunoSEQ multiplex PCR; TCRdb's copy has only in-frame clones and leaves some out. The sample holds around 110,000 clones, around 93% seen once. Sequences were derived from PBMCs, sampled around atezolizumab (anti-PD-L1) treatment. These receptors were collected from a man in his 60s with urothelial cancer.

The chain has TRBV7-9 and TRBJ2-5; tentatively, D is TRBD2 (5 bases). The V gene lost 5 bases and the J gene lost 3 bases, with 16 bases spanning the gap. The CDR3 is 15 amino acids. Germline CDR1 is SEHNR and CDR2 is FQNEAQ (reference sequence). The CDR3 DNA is TGTGCCAGCAGCCTCCTACTAGGGAAAGAAGAGACCCAGTACTTC. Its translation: CASSLLLGKEETQYF.

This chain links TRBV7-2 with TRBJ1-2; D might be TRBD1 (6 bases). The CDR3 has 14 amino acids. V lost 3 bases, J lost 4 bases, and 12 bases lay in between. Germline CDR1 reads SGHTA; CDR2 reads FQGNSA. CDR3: CASSFGGAFYGYTF. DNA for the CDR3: TGTGCCAGCAGCTTCGGGGGGGCCTTCTATGGCTACACCTTC.

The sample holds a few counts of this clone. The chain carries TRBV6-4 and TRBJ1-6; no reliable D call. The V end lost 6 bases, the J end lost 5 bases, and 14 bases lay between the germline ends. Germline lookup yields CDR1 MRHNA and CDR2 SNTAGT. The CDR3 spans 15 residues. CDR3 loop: CASRPEGGNNSPLHF. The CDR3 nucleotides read TGTGCCAGCAGGCCCGAGGGAGGGAATAATTCACCCCTCCACTTT.

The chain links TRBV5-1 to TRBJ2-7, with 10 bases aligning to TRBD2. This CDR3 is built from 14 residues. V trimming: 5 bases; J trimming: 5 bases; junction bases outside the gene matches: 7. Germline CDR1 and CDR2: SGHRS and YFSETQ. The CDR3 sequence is CASSVTSGINEQYF. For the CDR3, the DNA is TGCGCCAGCAGTGTAACTAGCGGGATCAACGAGCAGTACTTC.

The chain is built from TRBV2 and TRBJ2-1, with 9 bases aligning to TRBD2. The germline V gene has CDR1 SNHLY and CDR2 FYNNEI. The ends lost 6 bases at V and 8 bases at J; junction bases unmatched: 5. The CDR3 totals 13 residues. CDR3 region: CASRGGRAHEQFF. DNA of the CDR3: TGTGCCAGCAGGGGCGGGAGGGCTCATGAGCAGTTCTTC.

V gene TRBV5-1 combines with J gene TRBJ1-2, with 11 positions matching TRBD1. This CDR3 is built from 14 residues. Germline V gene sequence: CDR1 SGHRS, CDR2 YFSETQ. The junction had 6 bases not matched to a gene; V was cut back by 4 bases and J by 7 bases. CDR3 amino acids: CASSEPGQGGGYTF. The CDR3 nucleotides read TGCGCCAGCAGCGAACCGGGACAGGGGGGTGGCTACACCTTC.

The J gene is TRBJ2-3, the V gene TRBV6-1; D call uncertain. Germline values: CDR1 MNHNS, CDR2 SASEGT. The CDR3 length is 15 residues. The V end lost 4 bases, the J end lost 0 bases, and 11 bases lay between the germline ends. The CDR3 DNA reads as TGTGCCAGCAGTGTCGAGATAGTCAGCACAGATACGCAGTATTTT. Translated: CASSVEIVSTDTQYF.

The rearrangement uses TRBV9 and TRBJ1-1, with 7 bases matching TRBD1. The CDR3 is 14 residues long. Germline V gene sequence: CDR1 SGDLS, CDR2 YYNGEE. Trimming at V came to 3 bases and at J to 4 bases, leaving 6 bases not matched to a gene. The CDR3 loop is CASSARGRATEAFF. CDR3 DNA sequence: TGTGCCAGCAGCGCAAGGGGGCGCGCCACTGAAGCTTTCTTT.

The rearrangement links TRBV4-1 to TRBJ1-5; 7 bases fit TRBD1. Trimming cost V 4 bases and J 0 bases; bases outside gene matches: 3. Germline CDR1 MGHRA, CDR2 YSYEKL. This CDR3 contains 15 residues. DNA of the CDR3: TGCGCCAGCAGCCGGGACAGTTATAGCAATCAGCCCCAGCATTTT. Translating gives CASSRDSYSNQPQHF.

The CDR3 sequence is CASSASDIQYF. CDR3 nucleotide sequence: TGCGCCAGCAGCGCGTCGGACATTCAGTACTTC. This sequence joins TRBV10-2 and TRBJ2-4; D not certain. In germline, CDR1 is WSHSY, CDR2 SAAADI. The CDR3 runs 11 residues. V dropped 6 bases and J dropped 8 bases, with 8 bases sitting between them.

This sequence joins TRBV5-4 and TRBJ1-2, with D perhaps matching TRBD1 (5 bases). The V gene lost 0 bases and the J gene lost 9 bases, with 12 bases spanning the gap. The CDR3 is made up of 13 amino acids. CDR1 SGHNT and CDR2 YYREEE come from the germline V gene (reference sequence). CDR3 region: CASSLAWGESYTF. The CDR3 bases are TGTGCCAGCAGCTTGGCCTGGGGGGAGAGCTACACCTTC. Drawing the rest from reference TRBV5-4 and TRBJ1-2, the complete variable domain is ETGVTQSPTHLIKTRGQQVTLRCSSQSGHNTVSWYQQALGQGPQFIFQYYREEENGRGNFPPRFSGLQFPNYSSELNVNALELDDSALYLCASSLAWGESYTFGSGTRLTVV.

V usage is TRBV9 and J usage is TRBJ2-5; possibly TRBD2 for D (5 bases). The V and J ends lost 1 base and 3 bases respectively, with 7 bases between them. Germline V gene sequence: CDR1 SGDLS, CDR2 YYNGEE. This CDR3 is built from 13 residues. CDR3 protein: CASSVRGEETQYF. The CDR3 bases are TGTGCCAGCAGCGTACGGGGAGAAGAGACCCAGTACTTC.

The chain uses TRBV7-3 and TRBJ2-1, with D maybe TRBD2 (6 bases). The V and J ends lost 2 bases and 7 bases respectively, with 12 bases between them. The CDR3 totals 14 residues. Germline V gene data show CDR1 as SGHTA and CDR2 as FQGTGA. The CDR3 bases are TGTGCCAGCAGCTTAGATCGGGACTTAAATGAGCAGTTCTTC. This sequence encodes CASSLDRDLNEQFF.

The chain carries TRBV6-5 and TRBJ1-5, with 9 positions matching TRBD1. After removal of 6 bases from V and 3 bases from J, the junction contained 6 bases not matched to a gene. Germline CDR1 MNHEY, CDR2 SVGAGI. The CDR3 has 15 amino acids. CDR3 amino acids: CASSLTGGPNQPQHF. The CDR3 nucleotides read TGTGCCAGCAGCCTCACAGGGGGCCCCAATCAGCCCCAGCATTTT.

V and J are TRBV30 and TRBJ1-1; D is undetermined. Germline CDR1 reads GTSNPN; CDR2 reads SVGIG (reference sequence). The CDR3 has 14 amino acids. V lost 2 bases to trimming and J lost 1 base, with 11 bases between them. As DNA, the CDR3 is TGTGCCTGGAGTAAAGGACTGTCGAACACTGAAGCTTTCTTT. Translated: CAWSKGLSNTEAFF.

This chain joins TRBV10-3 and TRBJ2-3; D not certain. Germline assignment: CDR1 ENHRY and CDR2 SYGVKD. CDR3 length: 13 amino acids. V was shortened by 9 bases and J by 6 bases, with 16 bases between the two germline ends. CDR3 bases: TGTGCCATGAGTCAGAATGCTCGTGATACGCAGTATTTT. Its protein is CAMSQNARDTQYF.

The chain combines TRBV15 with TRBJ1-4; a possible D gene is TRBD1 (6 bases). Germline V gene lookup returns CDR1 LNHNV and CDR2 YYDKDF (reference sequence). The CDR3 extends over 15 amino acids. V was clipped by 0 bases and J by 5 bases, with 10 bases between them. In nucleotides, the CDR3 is TGTGCCACCAGCAGAGAACAGGGTTTCAATGAAAAACTGTTTTTT. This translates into CATSREQGFNEKLFF.

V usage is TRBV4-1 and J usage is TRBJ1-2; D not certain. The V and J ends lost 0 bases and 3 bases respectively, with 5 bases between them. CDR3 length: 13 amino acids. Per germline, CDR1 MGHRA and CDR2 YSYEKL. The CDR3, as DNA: TGCGCCAGCAGCCAAGACGGGTACTATGGCTACACCTTC. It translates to CASSQDGYYGYTF.

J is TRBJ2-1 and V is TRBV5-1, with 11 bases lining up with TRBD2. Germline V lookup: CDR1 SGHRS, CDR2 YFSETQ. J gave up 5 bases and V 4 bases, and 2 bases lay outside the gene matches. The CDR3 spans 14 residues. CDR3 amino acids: CASSEGLADNEQFF. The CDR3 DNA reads TGCGCCAGCAGCGAGGGACTAGCGGACAATGAGCAGTTCTTC.

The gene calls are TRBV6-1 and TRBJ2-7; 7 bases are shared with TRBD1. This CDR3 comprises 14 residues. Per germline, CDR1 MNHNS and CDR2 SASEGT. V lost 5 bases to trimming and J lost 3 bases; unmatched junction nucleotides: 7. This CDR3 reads CASSQDRVVYEQYF. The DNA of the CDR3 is TGTGCCAGCAGTCAAGACAGGGTAGTCTACGAGCAGTACTTC.